This T cell receptor (beta chain) was recovered during a study of blood T cell repertoires in COVID-19 (dated by TCRdb to the early 2020s). Regarding the research as a whole: Samples covering the acute and convalescent phases of COVID-19 were provided by collaborators in the United States, Italy and Spain. Samples were obtained from the ongoing ImmuneRACE study (first 160 participants) and from roughly 1,300 subjects provided by 6 global collaborators. The material from the prospective study consisted of cDNA or gDNA derived from T cells, B-cell-depleted T cells, or PBMCs. A freely available public database, intended as a resource for researchers studying the immune response to SARS-CoV-2, is where the repertoires were released. Deeply sampled blood TCRbeta repertoires from subjects exposed to, actively infected with, or recovered from COVID-19 were included in the dataset. Where available, HLA class I and class II types were taken from metadata supplied by the sample provider and were not determined by assay-based typing. Nearly every sample came with metadata listing a de-identified subject ID, COVID-19 status, age in years and sex.

What the study reported, not specific to this receptor: The amount of clinical and demographic metadata varied by source and participant and was provided uncurated.

Remarks on this clone: Its antigen is unknown. No much larger clone exists at a distance of one base, and base qualities are not known.

TCRbeta CDR3 regions were amplified from genomic DNA by means of the immunoSEQ Assay, a bias-controlled multiplex PCR. Processing in the source paper ran as follows. Within the assay, amplification of reference gene primers was used to estimate how many nucleated cells each sample contained. Sequence reads were collapsed and filtered to measure the absolute abundance of every unique TCRbeta CDR3 rearrangement. For each sample, productive Simpson clonality was calculated as the square root of Simpson's diversity index across productive rearrangements. TCRdb provides this immuneACCESS table in a form limited to in-frame rearrangements. Some clones are lacking; in checked studies, under half of them reflect an unresolved V gene, and why the rest are absent is not known. Clone size and the V and J calls come from that table; the DNA yielded D and trimming. In this sample the table shows 190,000 or so clones, around 82% of which occur a single time. The top ten clones comprise around 7% of the sample.

Participants in the prospective study were enrolled through a virtual design, were aged roughly 18 to 90 years, and lived in 20 to 30 United States geographic areas. To assign participants to cohorts, the prospective study relied on clinical history that participants themselves reported in a screening survey and a study questionnaire. ImmuneRACE Cohort 3 recovered participants were defined by two consecutive negative NP/OP PCR tests, healthcare professional clearance, or symptom resolution. In the prospective study, whole blood, serum and a nasopharyngeal or oropharyngeal swab were collected from each participant by mobile phlebotomists. Prospective study participants could optionally give additional blood draws and questionnaires over an approximately two-month period. Before DNA extraction, prospective study blood samples were shipped either frozen or at room temperature. The junction shows trimming of 3 bases on V and 8 bases on J, and the gene matches do not reach 4 bases of it. Including cysteine and phenylalanine, the CDR3 has 13 amino acids. Of the read, only the CDR3 DNA is kept; its 39 bases are in frame from base 1. The germline V gene gives CDR1 as SGHVS and CDR2 as FQNEAQ.

The TCR comes from a man aged 40-50 years who had recovered from COVID-19. Sample: PBMCs or T cells enriched from blood (not recorded which). The chain is assembled from TRBV7-8 and TRBJ1-2; 9 bases in between match TRBD1. This receptor has the CDR3 CASSFGQGSGYTF. Here is the DNA: TGTGCCAGCAGCTTCGGACAGGGGAGCGGCTACACCTTC.